This T cell receptor beta chain originates from a study of identical twins. This clonotype was recorded a few times. Antigen unknown. Study conclusions and caveats: Among out-of-frame alpha sequences shared by twins, low generation probability occurred in excess.

After template switching added a universal primer site, the resulting cDNA carried unique molecular identifiers. TCRdb re-called the 5' RACE reads through MiXCR, storing one row per CDR3 protein. The data hold hundreds of thousands of distinct CDR3 sequences, with about 12% observed a single time. Each donor was a healthy Caucasian. This CDR3 region has 14 residues. Germline CDR1 reads LGHDT; CDR2 reads YNNKEL (reference sequence). The germline V and J ends were trimmed by 3 bases and 7 bases, with 13 bases remaining between them. Separately, the same data were catalogued under a study of yellow fever vaccine responses in identical twins. From that report: On the reported evidence, twins' vaccine T cell responses seemed partly convergent and partly personalized.

The chain carries TRBV3-1 and TRBJ2-1, with a weak D call TRBD2 (7 bases). The sequenced sample was CD8+ T cells sorted from blood. The receptor was isolated from a woman younger than 30 in good health. CDR3 sequence reads: CASSHGGPRNEQFF. The CDR3, as DNA: TGTGCCAGCAGCCACGGGGGGCCGAGGAATGAGCAGTTCTTC.